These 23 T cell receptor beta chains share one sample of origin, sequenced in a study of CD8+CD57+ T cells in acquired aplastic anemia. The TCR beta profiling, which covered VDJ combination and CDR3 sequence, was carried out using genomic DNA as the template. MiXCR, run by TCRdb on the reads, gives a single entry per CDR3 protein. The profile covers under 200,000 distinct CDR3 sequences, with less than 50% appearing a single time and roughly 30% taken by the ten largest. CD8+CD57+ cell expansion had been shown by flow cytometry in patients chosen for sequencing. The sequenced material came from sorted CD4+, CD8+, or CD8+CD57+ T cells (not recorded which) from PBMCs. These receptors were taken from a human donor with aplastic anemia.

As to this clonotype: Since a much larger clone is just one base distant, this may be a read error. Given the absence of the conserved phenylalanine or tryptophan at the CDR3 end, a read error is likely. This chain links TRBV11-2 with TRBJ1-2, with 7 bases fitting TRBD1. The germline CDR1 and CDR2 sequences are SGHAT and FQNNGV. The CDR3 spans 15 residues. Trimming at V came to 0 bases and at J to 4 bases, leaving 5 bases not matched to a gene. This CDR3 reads CASSLDQGGLYGYTL. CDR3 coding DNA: TGTGCCAGCAGCTTAGATCAGGGGGGGCTCTATGGCTACACCCTC.

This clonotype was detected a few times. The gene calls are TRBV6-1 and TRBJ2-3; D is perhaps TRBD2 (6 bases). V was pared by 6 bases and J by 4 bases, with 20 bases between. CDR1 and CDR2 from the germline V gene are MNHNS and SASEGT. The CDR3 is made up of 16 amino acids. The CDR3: CASSRLGGRYSDTQYF. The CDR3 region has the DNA TGTGCCAGCAGCCGACTGGGTGGGAGGTACTCAGATACGCAGTATTTT.

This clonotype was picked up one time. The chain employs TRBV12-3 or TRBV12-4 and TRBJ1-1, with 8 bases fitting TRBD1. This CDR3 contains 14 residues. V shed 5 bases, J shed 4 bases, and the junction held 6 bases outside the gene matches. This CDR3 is CASSAGGVGTEAFF. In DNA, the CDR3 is TGTGCCAGCAGTGCAGGGGGCGTGGGCACTGAAGCTTTCTTT.

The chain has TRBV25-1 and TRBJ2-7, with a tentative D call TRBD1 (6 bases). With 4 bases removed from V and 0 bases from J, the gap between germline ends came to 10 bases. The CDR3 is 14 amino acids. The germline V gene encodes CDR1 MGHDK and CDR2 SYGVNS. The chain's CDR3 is CASSGIQGSYEQYF. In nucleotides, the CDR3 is TGTGCCAGCAGTGGTATACAGGGCTCCTACGAGCAGTACTTC.

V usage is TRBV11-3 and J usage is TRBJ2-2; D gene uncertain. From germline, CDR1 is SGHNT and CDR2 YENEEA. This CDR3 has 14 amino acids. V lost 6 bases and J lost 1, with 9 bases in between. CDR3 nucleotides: TGTGCCAGCAGGAAAACAGTGAACACCGGGGAGCTGTTTTTT. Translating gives CASRKTVNTGELFF.

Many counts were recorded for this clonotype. DNA of the CDR3: TGTGCCAGTAGTAACAGCGTGCGTAGAACTAGCAACGAGCAGTACTTC. Its translation is CASSNSVRRTSNEQYF. The genes are TRBV19 and TRBJ2-7; tentatively, D is TRBD2 (6 bases). This CDR3 comprises 16 residues. Germline assignment: CDR1 LNHDA and CDR2 SQIVND (reference sequence). V shed 4 bases and J shed 5 bases, with 21 bases lying between them.

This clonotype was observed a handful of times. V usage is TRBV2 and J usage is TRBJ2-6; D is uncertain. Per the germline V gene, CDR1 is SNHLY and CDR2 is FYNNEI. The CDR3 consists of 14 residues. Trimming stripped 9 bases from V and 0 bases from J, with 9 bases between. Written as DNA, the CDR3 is TGTGCCAGGAGATTAAGCTCTGGGGCCAACGTCCTGACTTTC. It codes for CARRLSSGANVLTF.

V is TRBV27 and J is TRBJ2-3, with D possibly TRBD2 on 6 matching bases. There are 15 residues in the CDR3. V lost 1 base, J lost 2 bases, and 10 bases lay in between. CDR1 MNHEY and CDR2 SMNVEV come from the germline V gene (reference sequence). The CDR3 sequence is CASSLYRDFTDTQYF. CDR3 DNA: TGTGCCAGCAGTTTATATAGGGACTTCACAGATACGCAGTATTTT.

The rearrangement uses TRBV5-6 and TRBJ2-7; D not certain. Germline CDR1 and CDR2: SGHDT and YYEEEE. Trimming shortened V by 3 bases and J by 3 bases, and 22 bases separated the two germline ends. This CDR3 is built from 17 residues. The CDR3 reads CASSSTGKGSSFYEQYF. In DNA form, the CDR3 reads TGTGCCAGCAGCTCGACTGGGAAGGGCTCCTCATTCTACGAGCAGTACTTC. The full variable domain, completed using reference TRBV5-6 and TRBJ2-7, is DAGVTQSPTHLIKTRGQQVTLRCSPKSGHDTVSWYQQALGQGPQFIFQYYEEEERQRGNFPDRFSGHQFPNYSSELNVNALLLGDSALYLCASSSTGKGSSFYEQYFGPGTRLTVT.

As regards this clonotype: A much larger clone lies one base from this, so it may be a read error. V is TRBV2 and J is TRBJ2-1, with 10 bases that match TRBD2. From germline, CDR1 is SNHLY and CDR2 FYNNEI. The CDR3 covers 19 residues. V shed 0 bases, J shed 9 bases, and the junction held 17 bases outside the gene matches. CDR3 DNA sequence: TGTGCCAGCAGTGAAGCGTGGGGGGGGCCGGGACTAGCGACGGGTGAGCAGTTCTTC. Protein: CASSEAWGGPGLATGEQFF.

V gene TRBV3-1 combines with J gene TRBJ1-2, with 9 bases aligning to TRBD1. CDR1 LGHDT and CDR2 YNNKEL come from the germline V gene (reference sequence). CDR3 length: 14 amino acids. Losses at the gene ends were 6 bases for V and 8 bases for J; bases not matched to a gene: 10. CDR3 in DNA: TGTGCCAGCAGTCAGGAAGGACAGGGGCTCGGCTACACCTTC. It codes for CASSQEGQGLGYTF.

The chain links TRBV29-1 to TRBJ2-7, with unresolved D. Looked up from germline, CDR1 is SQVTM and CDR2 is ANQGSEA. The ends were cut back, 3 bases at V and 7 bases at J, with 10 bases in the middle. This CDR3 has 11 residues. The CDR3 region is CSVDLGSEQYF. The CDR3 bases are TGCAGCGTTGATCTCGGCTCGGAGCAGTACTTC.

As DNA, the CDR3 is TGTGCCAGTAGTATTAAATCCAGGGTTTCAGATACGCAGTATTTT. This codes for CASSIKSRVSDTQYF. The V call is TRBV19, the J call TRBJ2-3, with a tentative D call TRBD1 (5 bases). The CDR3 is 15 amino acids. The germline CDR1 and CDR2 sequences are LNHDA and SQIVND (reference sequence). Trimming shortened V by 3 bases and J by 4 bases, and 14 bases separated the two germline ends.

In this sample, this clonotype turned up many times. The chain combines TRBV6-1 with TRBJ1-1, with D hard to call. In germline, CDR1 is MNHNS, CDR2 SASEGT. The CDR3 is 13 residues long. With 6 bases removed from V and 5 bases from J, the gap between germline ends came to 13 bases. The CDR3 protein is CASRPPLGTEAFF. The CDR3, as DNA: TGTGCCAGCAGACCCCCTTTAGGTACTGAAGCTTTCTTT.

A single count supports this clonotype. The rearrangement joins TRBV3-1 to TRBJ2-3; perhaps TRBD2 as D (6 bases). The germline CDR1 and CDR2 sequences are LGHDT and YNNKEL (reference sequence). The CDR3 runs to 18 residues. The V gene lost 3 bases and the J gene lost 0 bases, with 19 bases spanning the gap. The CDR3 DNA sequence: TGTGCCAGCAGCCAGAAGGTGGGGACTGCTACTAGCACAGATACGCAGTATTTT. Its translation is CASSQKVGTATSTDTQYF.

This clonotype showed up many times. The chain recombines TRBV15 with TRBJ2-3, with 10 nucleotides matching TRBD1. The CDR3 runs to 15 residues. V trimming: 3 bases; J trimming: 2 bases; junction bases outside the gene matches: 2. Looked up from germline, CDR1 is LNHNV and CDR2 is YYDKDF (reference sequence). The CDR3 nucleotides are TGTGCCACCAGCAGTGGGACAGGGGACACAGATACGCAGTATTTT. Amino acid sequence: CATSSGTGDTDTQYF.

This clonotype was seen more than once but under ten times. The CDR3 coding sequence is TGCAGTGCTACTCCCGGGGCTAGCGGACTCTACGAGCAGTACTTC. Translating it yields CSATPGASGLYEQYF. This chain connects TRBV20-1 to TRBJ2-7; TRBD2 aligns across 7 bases. CDR3 length equals 15 residues. Germline trimming cut 4 bases from V and 3 bases from J; bases unmatched to any gene: 12. CDR1 and CDR2 from the germline V gene are DFQATT and SNEGSKA (reference sequence).

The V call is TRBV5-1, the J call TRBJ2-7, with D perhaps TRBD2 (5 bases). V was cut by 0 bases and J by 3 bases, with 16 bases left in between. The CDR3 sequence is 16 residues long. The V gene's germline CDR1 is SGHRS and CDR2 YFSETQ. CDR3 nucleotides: TGCGCCAGCAGCTTGGGGGTCCGTCAACGGGACTACGAGCAGTACTTC. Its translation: CASSLGVRQRDYEQYF.

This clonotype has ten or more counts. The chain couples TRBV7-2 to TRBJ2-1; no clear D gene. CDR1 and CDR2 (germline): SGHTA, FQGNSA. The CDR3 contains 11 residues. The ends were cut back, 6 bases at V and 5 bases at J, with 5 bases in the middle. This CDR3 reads CASRQNNEQFF. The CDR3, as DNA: TGTGCCAGCAGGCAGAACAATGAGCAGTTCTTC.

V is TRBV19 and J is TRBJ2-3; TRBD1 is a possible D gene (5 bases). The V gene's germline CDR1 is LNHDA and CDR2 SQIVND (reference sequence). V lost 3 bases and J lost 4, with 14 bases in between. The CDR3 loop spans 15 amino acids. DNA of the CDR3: TGTGCCAGTAGTATCCCTTTTCAGGGATCAGATACGCAGTATTTT. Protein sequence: CASSIPFQGSDTQYF.

CDR3 in amino acids: CASSLQGLSGREQYF. Here the CDR3 DNA reads TGTGCCAGCAGCTTACAGGGACTGTCGGGGAGGGAGCAGTACTTC. The chain recombines TRBV7-8 with TRBJ2-7; a weak D match, TRBD2 (6 bases). The V end was cut by 2 bases, the J end by 7 bases, with 18 bases between. CDR3 length equals 15 residues. Germline values: CDR1 SGHVS, CDR2 FQNEAQ. The complete variable domain, with remaining parts taken from reference TRBV7-8 and TRBJ2-7, reads GAGVSQSPRYKVAKRGQDVALRCDPISGHVSLFWYQQALGQGPEFLTYFQNEAQLDKSGLPSDRFFAERPEGSVSTLKIQRTQQEDSAVYLCASSLQGLSGREQYFGPGTRLTVT.

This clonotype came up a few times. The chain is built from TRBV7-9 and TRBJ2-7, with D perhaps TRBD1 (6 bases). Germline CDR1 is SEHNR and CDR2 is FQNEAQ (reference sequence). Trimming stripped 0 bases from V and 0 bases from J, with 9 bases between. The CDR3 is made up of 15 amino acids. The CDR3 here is CASSLALDSSYEQYF. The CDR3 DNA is TGTGCCAGCAGCTTAGCGCTGGACAGCTCCTACGAGCAGTACTTC.

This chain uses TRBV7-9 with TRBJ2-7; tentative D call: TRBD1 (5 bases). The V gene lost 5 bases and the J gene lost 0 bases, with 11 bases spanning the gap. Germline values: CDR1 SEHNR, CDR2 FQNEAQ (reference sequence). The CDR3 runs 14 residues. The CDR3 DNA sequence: TGTGCCAGCAGCGGGGCAGGAAGCTCCTACGAGCAGTACTTC. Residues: CASSGAGSSYEQYF.